This T cell receptor (beta chain) was sequenced for a study of blood T cell repertoires in COVID-19. Study information: The samples span acute and convalescent COVID-19 from the United States, Italy and Spain. T cells, B-cell-depleted T cells, or PBMCs provided the cDNA or gDNA that served as material.

The germline V and J ends were trimmed by 2 bases and 4 bases, with 9 bases remaining between them. Germline-derived CDR1 and CDR2 are PRHDT and FYEKMQ (reference sequence). CDR3 length equals 14 residues. As handled by the study authors: Estimated nucleated cell counts came from reference gene primer amplification. Some clones are missing from TCRdb's copy, which holds only in-frame ones; the method was immunoSEQ multiplex PCR. V, J and clone size derive from that table, while D and trimming were established from the DNA sequence. The sample includes about 81,000 clones, around 96% of them seen just once.

J is TRBJ1-3 and V is TRBV13; perhaps TRBD1 as D (6 bases). The sequenced sample consisted of peripheral blood. The TCR originated in a human donor with active COVID-19. The donor label of this sample is uncertain. The CDR3 coding sequence is TGTGCCAGCAGCTTAATGGGGGCAGGAAACACCATATATTTT. This gives the protein CASSLMGAGNTIYF.